Described below is a single T cell receptor beta chain sequence and its context. Its antigen is unidentified. The protocol was immunoSEQ multiplex PCR, while the TCRdb copy is restricted to in-frame clones and leaves out a portion. The repertoire includes 100,000 to 150,000 clones, roughly nine tenths of them detected once, and 6.5% to 8.5% sits in the top ten. The data were obtained in a study of T cell responses to AZD1222 COVID-19 vaccine. Study outcomes and limitations: Receipt of two AZD1222 doses was followed by a rise in Spike-specific TCR breadth and depth. No repertoire was sampled before or during the peak T cell response, only after it. Targets within unmutated variant regions were reportedly found for nearly half of spike-specific TCRs.

The source is an adult in good health. Sequenced here: peripheral blood, sampled on day 0 of AZD1222 vaccination.

This CDR3 reads CASSWSLNTGELFF. CDR3 nucleotide sequence: TGTGCCAGCAGTTGGTCCTTGAACACCGGGGAGCTGTTTTTT. The rearrangement joins TRBV27 to TRBJ2-2; D ambiguous. With 4 bases removed from V and 1 base from J, the gap between germline ends came to 7 bases. The CDR3 sequence is 14 residues long. The germline V gene encodes CDR1 MNHEY and CDR2 SMNVEV (reference sequence).